This TCR beta chain derives from a study of breast tumors, draining lymph nodes, adjacent tissues. Regarding the study as a whole: Most tumor T cells seemingly derive from lymph node, then expand in tumor.

TCRdb ran MiXCR on the multiplex PCR reads and lists one entry per CDR3 protein. Of over 200,000 distinct CDR3 sequences listed, approximately 36% are singletons. Axillary draining lymph nodes of breast cancer patients supplied the node samples. CDR3 size: 14 residues. V was pared by 1 base and J by 1 base, with 8 bases between. From germline, CDR1 is SGHRS and CDR2 YFSETQ. In the case of this clonotype: Its antigen is not known.

This rearrangement joins TRBV5-1 to TRBJ1-1; no definite D call. Sequenced material: axillary lymph node tissue. The sequence came from a female donor with breast cancer. Some clones in this sample may be carry-over from other donors' samples. The CDR3 sequence: CASSLFHGNTEAFF. The CDR3 nucleotides are TGCGCCAGCAGCTTGTTTCACGGGAACACTGAAGCTTTCTTT.